The present entry profiles one T cell receptor beta chain with its context. In the source study's methods: Estimation of nucleated cell counts relied on the amplification of reference gene primers. The data were produced by immunoSEQ multiplex PCR, yet TCRdb's version contains in-frame clones alone and is incomplete. V, J and clone size are those of that table, while D and trimming were read from the DNA. Of 48,000 or so clones in the sample, 70% to 90% were seen once. The sample originates from a study of blood T cell repertoires in COVID-19. At the level of the study: Specimens from acute and convalescent COVID-19 originated in the United States, Italy and Spain. T cells, B-cell-depleted T cells, or PBMCs supplied cDNA or gDNA.

Germline V gives CDR1 SGHVS, CDR2 FQNEAQ. The CDR3 extends over 12 amino acids. Trimming shortened V by 5 bases and J by 7 bases, and 9 bases separated the two germline ends. The chain couples TRBV7-8 to TRBJ1-5; D not certain. This TCR came from a woman aged 55-70 years with acute or convalescent COVID-19. Input material: peripheral blood. The CDR3 spells CASSRMEQPQHF. As DNA, the CDR3 is TGTGCCAGCAGCCGAATGGAGCAGCCCCAGCATTTT.